This TCR beta chain was identified during a study of neurological immune-mediated disorders. The cells used in sorted libraries, CD4+ or CD8+ T cells, numbered 1 million. Each TCR transcript was tagged with a 10-nucleotide random UMI during 5'RACE. In every sequencing run, more than 180 million TCR-beta sequences were generated from 15-18 subjects. TCRdb passed the 5' RACE reads through MiXCR, listing each CDR3 protein once. Here the sample spans about 38,000 distinct CDR3 sequences, around 5% being singletons. The sample holds many counts of this clonotype. The germline gives CDR1 ENHRY, CDR2 SYGVKD. The ends lost 6 bases at V and 2 bases at J; junction bases unmatched: 2. CDR3 length equals 13 residues.

The sample was CD4+ T cells from blood. This rearrangement joins TRBV10-3 to TRBJ1-2, with 8 bases fitting TRBD1. This clonotype was sampled from a man younger than 30 in good health. Written as DNA, the CDR3 is TGTGCCATCAGGGACAGGGTAAACTATGGCTACACCTTC. Amino acids: CAIRDRVNYGYTF.